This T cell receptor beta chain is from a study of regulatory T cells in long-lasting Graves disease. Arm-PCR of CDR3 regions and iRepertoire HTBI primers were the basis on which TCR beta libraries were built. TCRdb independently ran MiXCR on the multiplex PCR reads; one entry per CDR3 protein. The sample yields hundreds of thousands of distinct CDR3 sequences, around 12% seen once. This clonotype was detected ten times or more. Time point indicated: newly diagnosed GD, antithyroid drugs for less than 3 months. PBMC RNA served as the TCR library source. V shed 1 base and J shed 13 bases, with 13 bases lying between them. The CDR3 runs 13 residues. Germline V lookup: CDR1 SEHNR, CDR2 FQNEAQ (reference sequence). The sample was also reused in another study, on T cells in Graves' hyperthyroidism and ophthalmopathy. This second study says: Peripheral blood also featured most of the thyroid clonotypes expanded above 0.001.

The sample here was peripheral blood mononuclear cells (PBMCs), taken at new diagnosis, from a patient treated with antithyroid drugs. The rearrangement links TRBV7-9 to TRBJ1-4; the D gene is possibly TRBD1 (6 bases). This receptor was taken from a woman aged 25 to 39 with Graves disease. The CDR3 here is CASSLGGLQLLFF. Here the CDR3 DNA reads TGTGCCAGCAGCTTAGGGGGGCTCCAGTTACTGTTTTTT.